Each of the 27 T cell receptor beta chains below was sequenced from the same sample in a study of T cells in Graves' hyperthyroidism and ophthalmopathy. What was amplified from RNA transcripts were TCR beta CDR3 regions. The primer set for the first-round RT-PCR of the TCR CDR3 was HTBI. Via MiXCR, TCRdb re-called the multiplex PCR reads, giving one row per CDR3 protein. Of around 610,000 distinct CDR3 sequences listed, roughly 14% are singletons. Source material: blood. The receptors stem from a woman in her forties with Graves' ophthalmopathy.

Many counts were recorded for this clonotype. The chain combines TRBV12-3 or TRBV12-4 with TRBJ1-5; 9 nucleotides agree with TRBD1. The CDR3 contains 16 residues. Germline trimming cut 5 bases from V and 2 bases from J; bases unmatched to any gene: 7. The CDR3 is CASSPGTGRGNQPQHF. Written as DNA, the CDR3 is TGTGCCAGCAGTCCGGGGACAGGGCGCGGCAATCAGCCCCAGCATTTT.

This clonotype showed up just a few times. The rearrangement uses TRBV18 and TRBJ2-7, with TRBD2 as a possible D gene (5 bases). Germline CDR1 is KGHSH and CDR2 is LQKENI. The CDR3 is made up of 13 amino acids. Trimming took off 3 bases at V and 5 bases at J, with 11 bases between the two ends. The CDR3 here is CASSPGDANEQYF. The CDR3 region has the DNA TGTGCCAGCTCACCCGGGGATGCAAACGAGCAGTACTTC.

This clonotype was observed many times. The J gene is TRBJ2-5, the V gene TRBV14, with D tentatively TRBD1 (6 bases). This CDR3 spans 15 amino acids. Germline lookup yields CDR1 SGHDN and CDR2 FVKESK. V dropped 4 bases and J dropped 5 bases, with 17 bases sitting between them. CDR3 DNA sequence: TGTGCCAGCAGCCTCGGGTGGACAGTCCTTGAGACCCAGTACTTC. Protein sequence: CASSLGWTVLETQYF.

Concerning this clonotype: This may stem from a read error, because a much larger clone lies one nucleotide away. This chain connects TRBV4-2 to TRBJ1-1; 11 bases align to TRBD1. CDR3 size: 15 residues. The germline V gene encodes CDR1 LGHNA and CDR2 YNFKEQ. The CDR3 loop reads CANSRWGQGDTEAFF. The CDR3 DNA is TGTGCCAACAGCCGGTGGGGACAGGGGGACACTGAAGCTTTCTTT.

This clonotype showed up many times. V is TRBV28 and J is TRBJ1-1; D remains unclear. The CDR3 covers 16 residues. The germline gives CDR1 MDHEN, CDR2 SYDVKM. Trimming cost V 3 bases and J 5 bases, with 19 bases left between them. As DNA, the CDR3 is TGTGCCAGCAGTTTGGTATTCGGGAGCGGTCGGACTGAAGCTTTCTTT. It is translated as CASSLVFGSGRTEAFF.

Remarks on this clonotype: A read error is possible here, since a much larger clone lies one base away. V is TRBV6-1 and J is TRBJ2-7; the match to TRBD2 covers 9 bases. With 8 bases clipped from V and 5 bases from J, the junction kept 13 bases outside the gene matches. Germline CDR1 MNHNS, CDR2 SASEGT. CDR3 length equals 15 residues. In DNA form, the CDR3 reads TGTGCCAGCCGCCAGGGGGTAGCGGGAGTTGACGAGCAGTACTTC. This translates into CASRQGVAGVDEQYF.

CDR3 nucleotide sequence: TGTGCCAGCAGCGATCGAGCGGGAAGCTCCTACGAGCAGTACTTC. This codes for CASSDRAGSSYEQYF. V usage is TRBV7-2 and J usage is TRBJ2-7; TRBD2 matches at 7 bases. The CDR3 contains 15 residues. The trim removed 5 bases at V and 0 bases at J, leaving 7 bases unmatched. The V gene's germline CDR1 is SGHTA and CDR2 FQGNSA.

There are many counts of this clonotype. CDR3 sequence: CAWSVDSGTEAFF. CDR3 DNA: TGTGCCTGGAGCGTAGACTCGGGGACTGAAGCTTTCTTT. The chain recombines TRBV30 with TRBJ1-1; D gene ambiguous. Trimming pared 3 bases from V and 5 bases from J, leaving 13 bases between. The CDR3 is 13 amino acids. CDR1 GTSNPN and CDR2 SVGIG come from the germline V gene (reference sequence).

Many counts were recorded for this clonotype. J is TRBJ2-7 and V is TRBV20-1; 7 bases are shared with TRBD1. The length of the CDR3 is 13 residues. CDR1 DFQATT and CDR2 SNEGSKA come from the germline V gene (reference sequence). The J segment lost 2 bases and the V segment lost 5 bases, leaving 6 bases of the junction unmatched. CDR3 in DNA: TGCAGTGCTCTTGACAGGGAAGCCTACGAGCAGTACTTC. This sequence encodes CSALDREAYEQYF.

This clonotype came up many times. The genes are TRBV6-1 and TRBJ2-6; no reliable D call. This CDR3 is 13 amino acids long. Trimming removed 5 bases from V and 4 bases from J, with 6 bases in between. In germline, CDR1 is MNHNS, CDR2 SASEGT. The CDR3 is CASSLTGANVLTF. DNA of the CDR3: TGTGCCAGCAGTCTGACCGGGGCCAACGTCCTGACTTTC.

V gene TRBV20-1 combines with J gene TRBJ1-2; perhaps TRBD1 as D (6 bases). CDR3 length equals 14 residues. V was trimmed by 6 bases and J by 0 bases, leaving 14 bases between them. The germline gives CDR1 DFQATT, CDR2 SNEGSKA (reference sequence). In DNA, the CDR3 is TGCAGTGCGTTAGGGGGAGGACCTAACTATGGCTACACCTTC. Its translation: CSALGGGPNYGYTF.

This clonotype was seen many times. The V and J genes are TRBV24-1 and TRBJ2-5; D ambiguous. The germline V gene has CDR1 KGHDR and CDR2 SFDVKD. Trimming took off 4 bases at V and 5 bases at J, with 13 bases between the two ends. The CDR3 loop spans 14 amino acids. In nucleotides, the CDR3 is TGTGCCACCAGTGACCCCCTGGAGTTGGAGACCCAGTACTTC. Encoded protein: CATSDPLELETQYF.

The genes are TRBV2 and TRBJ2-7; 10 bases fit TRBD2. After removal of 7 bases from V and 2 bases from J, the junction contained 5 bases not matched to a gene. Germline assignment: CDR1 SNHLY and CDR2 FYNNEI. The CDR3 extends over 14 amino acids. The CDR3 nucleotides read TGTGCCAGCATGGGACTAGCGATGACCTACGAGCAGTACTTC. This encodes CASMGLAMTYEQYF.

As for this clonotype: A read error is possible here, since a much larger clone lies one base away. The V and J genes are TRBV4-2 and TRBJ1-3; 7 nucleotides agree with TRBD1. The CDR3 is made up of 14 amino acids. Germline values: CDR1 LGHNA, CDR2 YNFKEQ. J lost 2 bases, V lost 2 bases, and 0 bases had no gene match. CDR3 in DNA: TGTGCCAGCAGCCAACAGGGGGCTGGAAACACCATATATTTT. It is translated as CASSQQGAGNTIYF.

CDR3 coding DNA: TGCGCCAGCAGCCCCCTAGCGGGAGGAACCTACGAGCAGTACTTC. Translating gives CASSPLAGGTYEQYF. The gene calls are TRBV5-1 and TRBJ2-7, with 11 bases aligning to TRBD2. With 4 bases clipped from V and 2 bases from J, the junction kept 5 bases outside the gene matches. The germline CDR1 and CDR2 sequences are SGHRS and YFSETQ. CDR3 length: 15 amino acids.

The chain uses TRBV20-1 and TRBJ2-4; TRBD1 aligns across 9 bases. CDR3 length: 14 residues. Germline lookup yields CDR1 DFQATT and CDR2 SNEGSKA (reference sequence). V shed 2 bases, J shed 7 bases, and the junction held 6 bases outside the gene matches. The CDR3 nucleotides are TGCAGTGCTAGACCTCCGGGACAGGGTAACATTCAGTACTTC. Amino acids: CSARPPGQGNIQYF.

The sample holds many counts of this clonotype. V and J are TRBV12-3 or TRBV12-4 and TRBJ1-1, with D tentatively TRBD1 (6 bases). V gave up 7 bases and J gave up 5 bases, with 11 bases separating them. This CDR3 region has 12 residues. In nucleotides, the CDR3 is TGTGCCAGCACGACCCAGGGGACTGAAGCTTTCTTT. Translation gives CASTTQGTEAFF.

This clonotype has at least ten counts. The genes are TRBV6-2 or TRBV6-3 and TRBJ2-7; 7 bases map to TRBD2. The CDR3 runs 14 residues. The J segment lost 7 bases and the V segment lost 5 bases, leaving 11 bases of the junction unmatched. Germline CDR1 and CDR2: MNHEY and SVGEGT. The CDR3 nucleotides are TGTGCCAGCAGTGAGGGGACTACCCGGGGTGAGCAGTACTTC. It encodes CASSEGTTRGEQYF.

The CDR3: CASSSPRTGAYEQYF. The CDR3 DNA sequence: TGTGCCAGTAGTTCACCGCGGACAGGGGCCTACGAGCAGTACTTC. V gene TRBV19 combines with J gene TRBJ2-7; 9 nucleotides match TRBD1. CDR3 length equals 15 residues. Trimming at V came to 5 bases and at J to 2 bases, leaving 7 bases not matched to a gene. Germline V gives CDR1 LNHDA, CDR2 SQIVND (reference sequence).

This rearrangement joins TRBV6-1 to TRBJ1-1, with D perhaps TRBD1 (6 bases). The CDR3 has 15 residues. CDR1 is MNHNS and CDR2 is SASEGT in the germline V gene. Trimming cost V 9 bases and J 3 bases, with 20 bases left between them. The CDR3 DNA is TGTGCCAGTGGACGACGGGGGGCCGGGGACACTGAAGCTTTCTTT. Encoded protein: CASGRRGAGDTEAFF.

This clonotype was found many times. This chain links TRBV7-8 with TRBJ2-7, with TRBD1 matching 7 bases. The CDR3 spans 14 residues. The germline V gene has CDR1 SGHVS and CDR2 FQNEAQ. The V segment lost 3 bases and the J segment 5 bases; nucleotides outside the gene matches: 7. This CDR3 reads CASSFPTGSHEQYF. The CDR3 bases are TGTGCCAGCAGCTTTCCGACAGGGTCCCACGAGCAGTACTTC.

This clonotype has just one count. This chain joins TRBV11-1 and TRBJ2-7; D unresolved. V shed 5 bases and J shed 4 bases, with 21 bases lying between them. Germline CDR1 is SGHAT and CDR2 is FQDESV (reference sequence). The CDR3 is 16 residues long. The CDR3 DNA reads as TGTGCCAGCAGCGATCGGGCCGTCGGAATTTCGTACGAGCAGTACTTC. Its translation is CASSDRAVGISYEQYF. The complete variable domain, with remaining parts taken from reference TRBV11-1 and TRBJ2-7, reads EAEVAQSPRYKITEKSQAVAFWCDPISGHATLYWYRQILGQGPELLVQFQDESVVDDSQLPKDRFSAERLKGVDSTLKIQPAELGDSAMYLCASSDRAVGISYEQYFGPGTRLTVT.

The chain has TRBV29-1 and TRBJ2-2, with 8 nucleotides matching TRBD1. This CDR3 spans 15 amino acids. Germline CDR1 reads SQVTM; CDR2 reads ANQGSEA. V dropped 2 bases and J dropped 5; count of bases not matched to a gene: 7. Here the CDR3 DNA reads TGCAGCGTTGAACACAGGGGGTCCCGGACCGGGGAGCTGTTTTTT. This encodes CSVEHRGSRTGELFF.

The rearrangement uses TRBV7-9 and TRBJ2-5, with a possible D match to TRBD2 (7 bases). The CDR3 extends over 15 amino acids. Between the trimmed V and J ends, which lost 6 bases and 4 bases, there was a span of 18 bases. The V gene's germline CDR1 is SEHNR and CDR2 FQNEAQ (reference sequence). The CDR3 nucleotides are TGTGCCAGCAGTTTAACGGGGGGCGCGGGAGAGACCCAGTACTTC. This gives the protein CASSLTGGAGETQYF.

The table lists this clonotype with many counts. The V call is TRBV12-3 or TRBV12-4, the J call TRBJ1-1; TRBD1 matches at 11 bases. Trimming took 7 bases from V and 4 from J; bases not matched to a gene: 8. The CDR3 extends over 15 amino acids. The CDR3 sequence: CASTTSGTGGTEAFF. The CDR3 DNA sequence: TGTGCCAGCACCACCTCCGGGACAGGGGGCACTGAAGCTTTCTTT.

This clonotype has at least ten counts. This chain connects TRBV5-1 to TRBJ2-5; 11 bases map to TRBD2. V lost 4 bases and J lost 3; bases outside the gene matches: 5. This CDR3 has 15 amino acids. Germline CDR1 SGHRS, CDR2 YFSETQ. DNA for the CDR3: TGCGCCAGCAGCGACCAGACTAGCGGGGAAGAGACCCAGTACTTC. Its translation is CASSDQTSGEETQYF.

V is TRBV14 and J is TRBJ2-2, with 14 nucleotides matching TRBD2. CDR3 length equals 17 residues. V was pared by 3 bases and J by 4 bases, with 4 bases of the junction left unmatched. CDR1 and CDR2 from the germline V gene are SGHDN and FVKESK. CDR3 DNA: TGTGCCAGCAGCCAGTGGACTAGCGGGAGGTTCACCGGGGAGCTGTTTTTT. This gives the protein CASSQWTSGRFTGELFF.